This T cell receptor (beta chain) came from a study of cytomegalovirus exposure and HLA in healthy donors. This clone showed up just a few times. The PCR employed 60 Vbeta primers together with 13 Jbeta primers. Clones were read by immunoSEQ multiplex PCR, and TCRdb kept only the in-frame ones, dropping some. Of 100,000 to 150,000 clones listed, 65% to 80% are singletons. Trimming pared 1 base from V and 11 bases from J, leaving 11 bases between. The CDR3 runs 12 residues. CDR1 is SEHNR and CDR2 is FQNEAQ in the germline V gene (reference sequence). The chain carries TRBV7-9 and TRBJ1-1; D is perhaps TRBD1 (6 bases). Input material: PBMCs. This TCR was sampled from a man in his 60s in good health and CMV-seropositive. The CDR3 DNA reads TGTGCCAGCAGCTTAGTGTCAGGGGACGCTTTCTTT. This sequence encodes CASSLVSGDAFF. Using reference TRBV7-9 and TRBJ1-1 for the parts outside the CDR3, the full variable domain is DTGVSQNPRHKITKRGQNVTFRCDPISEHNRLYWYRQTLGQGPEFLTYFQNEAQLEKSRLLSDRFSAERPKGSFSTLEIQRTEQGDSAMYLCASSLVSGDAFFGQGTRLTVV.